Included here is one T cell receptor beta chain sequence, with context. These data originate in a study of blood T cell repertoires in COVID-19. Overall study: Some COVID-19 samples were acute and others convalescent; all came from the United States, Italy and Spain.

The protocol was immunoSEQ multiplex PCR, while the TCRdb copy is restricted to in-frame clones and leaves out a portion. The data contain about 330,000 clones, 85% of them seen just once; the ten biggest clones take up roughly 7%. The CDR3 is 15 residues long. Germline trimming cut 8 bases from V and 4 bases from J; bases unmatched to any gene: 12. The germline CDR1 and CDR2 sequences are SEHNR and FQNEAQ (reference sequence). Sample: peripheral blood. This chain links TRBV7-9 with TRBJ2-3, with 7 positions matching TRBD2. The receptor's source is a human donor in a cohort sampled during active COVID-19. The CDR3 nucleotides are TGTGCCAGCTTCGAGGCCGGGGGGATCCCAGATACGCAGTATTTT. Its protein is CASFEAGGIPDTQYF.